The clone carrying this T cell receptor beta chain has just one count. Sequenced by immunoSEQ multiplex PCR; TCRdb stores in-frame clones only, minus some. The sample has some 280,000 clones, approximately 86% seen once. This record belongs to a study of blood T cell repertoires in COVID-19. This CDR3 has 15 amino acids. The germline V gene encodes CDR1 SGHRS and CDR2 YFSETQ. Trimming shortened V by 1 base and J by 3 bases, and 10 bases separated the two germline ends. Sequenced: peripheral blood. The source of this sequence is a woman in her forties or fifties with active or convalescent COVID-19. The rearrangement links TRBV5-1 to TRBJ2-2; D call uncertain. CDR3 loop: CASSLTTGDTGELFF. Written as DNA, the CDR3 is TGCGCCAGCAGCTTGACCACGGGTGACACCGGGGAGCTGTTTTTT.